Below are 10 T cell receptor beta chains sequenced from a single sample in a study of control samples from healthy donors and cancer patients (dated by TCRdb to 2020 to 2021). Libraries were built with the immunoSEQ multiplex PCR assay. TCRdb limited this immuneACCESS table to in-frame rearrangements with V and J called. A share of clones is missing; checked studies link under half to unresolved V genes, and the rest is unexplained. This sample comprises about 84,000 clones, around 84% of them detected only once. Roughly 11% of the sample comes from the top ten. Sequenced material: PBMCs. These receptors came from a man aged 55 to 69 with head and neck cancer.

This chain links TRBV3-1 (or the pseudogene TRBV3-2) with TRBJ2-3; no firm D call. CDR1 LGHDT and CDR2 YNNKEL come from the germline V gene (reference sequence). V was clipped by 1 base and J by 1 base, with 15 bases between them. The CDR3 extends over 17 amino acids. This CDR3 reads CASSQAGPRIGTDTQYF. CDR3 sequence (DNA): TGTGCCAGCAGCCAAGCGGGCCCCAGGATAGGCACAGATACGCAGTATTTT.

This chain links TRBV5-1 with TRBJ2-7; tentatively, D is TRBD2 (5 bases). V lost 4 bases to trimming and J lost 2 bases, with 10 bases between them. Germline loops: CDR1 SGHRS, CDR2 YFSETQ. This CDR3 has 13 residues. CDR3 in DNA: TGCGCCAGCAGCCCGGACGGGACCTACGAGCAGTACTTC. This codes for CASSPDGTYEQYF.

The V gene is TRBV9, the J gene TRBJ2-1; 10 positions agree with TRBD1. The CDR3 runs 14 residues. CDR1 is SGDLS and CDR2 is YYNGEE in the germline V gene. Unmatched junction bases numbered 6, after V lost 3 bases and J lost 9 bases. CDR3 nucleotide sequence: TGTGCCAGCAGCGAGGGACAGGGGCATGGTGAGCAGTTCTTC. It specifies CASSEGQGHGEQFF.

J is TRBJ2-7 and V is TRBV4-1; TRBD1 or TRBD2 may be the D gene (7 bases each). Per the germline V gene, CDR1 is MGHRA and CDR2 is YSYEKL. Trimming removed 3 bases at V and 4 bases at J, with 16 bases between. The CDR3 has 15 residues. The CDR3 region is CASSQGGTAAYEQYF. In DNA, the CDR3 is TGCGCCAGCAGCCAGGGAGGGACAGCCGCATACGAGCAGTACTTC.

The genes are TRBV27 and TRBJ1-5; D unresolved. The CDR3 covers 12 residues. Germline V gene sequence: CDR1 MNHEY, CDR2 SMNVEV (reference sequence). The V and J ends lost 3 bases and 5 bases respectively, with 5 bases between them. CDR3 sequence (DNA): TGTGCCAGCAGTTTTGTGGATCAGCCCCAGCATTTT. This sequence encodes CASSFVDQPQHF.

The rearrangement links TRBV5-6 to TRBJ2-3; the match to TRBD2 covers 7 bases. Germline CDR1 and CDR2: SGHDT and YYEEEE. The V gene end was trimmed by 1 base and the J gene end by 4 bases; junction bases not matched to a gene: 0. This CDR3 spans 13 amino acids. CDR3 region: CASSLRGADTQYF. Written as DNA, the CDR3 is TGTGCCAGCAGCTTGCGGGGGGCAGATACGCAGTATTTT.

V gene TRBV27 combines with J gene TRBJ2-7; TRBD2 matches at 9 bases. V lost 6 bases to trimming and J lost 1 base; unmatched junction nucleotides: 22. The CDR3 contains 20 residues. The germline V gene encodes CDR1 MNHEY and CDR2 SMNVEV (reference sequence). As DNA, the CDR3 is TGTGCCAGCAGACTCAGGGGGACTAGCTCATCAAATCGTGGGTCCTACGAGCAGTACTTC. It is translated as CASRLRGTSSSNRGSYEQYF.

The chain joins TRBV7-9 to TRBJ1-3, with TRBD1 identical over 7 bases. CDR3 length: 16 residues. Per germline, CDR1 SEHNR and CDR2 FQNEAQ (reference sequence). The J segment lost 0 bases and the V segment lost 5 bases, leaving 7 bases of the junction unmatched. In nucleotides, the CDR3 is TGTGCCAGCAGCGTCCGGGACAGCATCTCTGGAAACACCATATATTTT. Translated, it gives CASSVRDSISGNTIYF.

This chain joins TRBV4-1 and TRBJ2-7, with TRBD2 as a possible D gene (6 bases). The germline gives CDR1 MGHRA, CDR2 YSYEKL. The V end was cut by 4 bases, the J end by 3 bases, with 22 bases between. The length of the CDR3 is 17 residues. The CDR3 DNA follows: TGCGCCAGCAGCCGTATCCTCCGGAGAGGAGGGCACTACGAGCAGTACTTC. This translates into CASSRILRRGGHYEQYF.

The chain uses TRBV19 and TRBJ1-2; the D is unclear. Germline V lookup: CDR1 LNHDA, CDR2 SQIVND (reference sequence). The CDR3 spans 15 residues. The V gene lost 2 bases and the J gene lost 2 bases, with 12 bases spanning the gap. The CDR3 sequence is CASSIINPTNYGYTF. The CDR3 DNA follows: TGTGCCAGTAGTATAATTAATCCAACCAACTATGGCTACACCTTC.